This T cell receptor (beta chain) was profiled in a study of cytomegalovirus exposure and HLA in healthy donors. The CDR3 contains 13 residues. CDR1 and CDR2 from the germline V gene are MDHEN and SYDVKM. The J segment lost 4 bases and the V segment lost 4 bases, leaving 1 base of the junction unmatched. A multiplex PCR was run with 60 Vbeta primers and 13 Jbeta primers. TCRdb keeps only in-frame clones here, not all; method: immunoSEQ multiplex PCR. The sample has about 190,000 clones; almost 85% are singletons. The genes are TRBV28 and TRBJ1-2; 9 bases map to TRBD1. This receptor was obtained from a boy between 5 and 17 years old in good health and CMV-seronegative. Sequencing was done on a sample of PBMCs. Here the CDR3 reads CASSWTGVYGYTF. The CDR3 DNA reads TGTGCCAGCAGTTGGACAGGGGTCTATGGCTACACCTTC.